The clone carrying this T cell receptor (beta chain) has at least ten counts. Its antigen is not known. The data belong to a study of read filtering for tumor transcriptome and immune sequencing. Study-wide context: Per sample, TCR-region reads ranged about 4 to 11 million by IR-seq, roughly 75 to 1273 by RNA-seq. General study results and limits: Without single-read clonotypes, shared clonotype proportions correlated more between IR-seq and RNA-seq. Even smaller IR-seq throughput identified most shared clonotypes.

The length of the CDR3 is 14 residues. CDR1 is KGHSH and CDR2 is LQKENI in the germline V gene. V was shortened by 0 bases and J by 4 bases, with 7 bases between the two germline ends. From 300 to 400 ng of RNA, a library with molecular barcoded alpha/delta and beta/gamma adaptors was made. TCRdb ran MiXCR on the reads and lists one entry per CDR3 protein. This table has roughly 69,000 distinct CDR3 sequences, over 11% appearing once. At the time of active disease, bone marrow was collected from every patient. Source material: a population of CD138-negative cells sorted from bone marrow. The receptor's source is a donor at least 40 years old with multiple myeloma. The genes are TRBV18 and TRBJ2-1; no clear D. For the CDR3, the DNA is TGTGCCAGCTCACCACCTTCCAGATACAATGAGCAGTTCTTC. It yields the protein CASSPPSRYNEQFF.